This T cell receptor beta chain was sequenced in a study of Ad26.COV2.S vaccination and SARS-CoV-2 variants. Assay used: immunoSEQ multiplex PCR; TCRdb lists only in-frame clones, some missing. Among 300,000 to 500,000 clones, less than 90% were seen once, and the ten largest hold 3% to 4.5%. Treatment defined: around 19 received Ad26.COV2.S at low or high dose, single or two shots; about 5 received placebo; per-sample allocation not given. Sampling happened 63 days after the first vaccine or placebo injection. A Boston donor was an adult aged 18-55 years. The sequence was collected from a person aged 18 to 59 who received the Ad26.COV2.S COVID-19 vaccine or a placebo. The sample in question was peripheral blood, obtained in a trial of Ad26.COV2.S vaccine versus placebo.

The CDR3 is CASSPPVYSLSSPLHF. CDR3 DNA sequence: TGCGCCAGCAGTCCTCCTGTGTACTCCCTTTCCTCACCCCTCCACTTT. V is TRBV23-1 and J is TRBJ1-6, with D uncertain. TRBV23-1 is reported as an ORF; its role is uncertain. The CDR3 is 16 amino acids. V lost 4 bases to trimming and J lost 10 bases, with 20 bases between them.